This T cell receptor beta chain stems from a study of blood T cell repertoires in COVID-19 (dated by TCRdb to between 2020 and 2021). Regarding the study in general: The collaborator samples originated in the United States, Italy and Spain and spanned the acute and convalescent phases of COVID-19. The prospective study material was composed of cDNA or gDNA derived from T cells, B-cell-depleted T cells, or PBMCs. Subjects who had been exposed to COVID-19, were actively infected with it, or had recovered from it provided the deeply sampled blood TCRbeta repertoires that made up the dataset. The repertoires were released in a freely available public database meant as a resource for research on the immune response to SARS-CoV-2. Samples were obtained from the ongoing ImmuneRACE study (first 160 participants) and from about 1,300 subjects provided by 6 global collaborators. The sample metadata nearly always contained a de-identified subject ID, COVID-19 status, age in years and sex. Where HLA class I and class II types were available, the types were taken from metadata supplied by the sample provider, not from assay-based typing. Results and caveats for the whole study, not just this receptor: Clinical and demographic metadata were provided uncurated, with the amount varying by source and participant.

TCRbeta CDR3 regions were amplified from genomic DNA by means of the immunoSEQ Assay, a bias-controlled multiplex PCR. On the study's bioinformatics: The number of nucleated cells in each sample was estimated from the amplification of reference gene primers within the assay. To quantify the absolute abundance of each unique TCRbeta CDR3 rearrangement, sequence reads were collapsed and filtered. For each sample, productive Simpson clonality was calculated as the square root of Simpson's diversity index over productive rearrangements. TCRdb's version of the immuneACCESS table is confined to in-frame rearrangements and falls short of the full clone set. An unresolved V gene accounts for under half of the shortfall where checked; the remainder is of unknown origin. The DNA was the basis for D and trimming; V, J and clone size are from that table. Across this sample there are 100,000 to 120,000 clones, with less than 75% seen only once. Together, the top ten hold under 10% of the sample.

A note on this clone: No antigen is known for it. Base qualities are missing; no much larger clone stands one base away.

Compared with germline, V lacks 3 bases and J lacks 5 bases; bases without a gene match: 1. As encoded in the germline V gene (reference sequence), CDR1 is SGHKS while CDR2 is YYEKEE. Including the terminal cysteine and phenylalanine, the CDR3 comprises 14 residues. Only the CDR3 DNA is retained, 42 bases long and in frame from the first base. The collaborating institutions used their own protocols to collect whole blood in K2EDTA tubes. For TCRbeta analysis, collaborator samples were shipped as frozen whole blood, as isolated PBMCs, or as DNA extracted from either sample type. The rearrangement combines TRBV5-5 with TRBJ1-5; TRBD1 lines up with 11 middle nucleotides. Sequencing used peripheral blood. The clonotype was recovered from a woman aged 60 to 75 with acute or convalescent COVID-19. DNA sequence: TGTGCCAGCAGCTGGACAGGGGGCGATCAGCCCCAGCATTTT. Its amino acids are CASSWTGGDQPQHF.